Listed below are T cell receptor beta chains from one sample, sequenced in a study of T cells in narcolepsy. Measured with immunoSEQ multiplex PCR; TCRdb has only the in-frame clones, and not every one. The sample contains some 25,000 clones, approximately 60% of which appear only once. Source material: memory (CD45RA-) CD4+ T cells from blood. Receptors originate from a human donor in good health. Both conserved end residues are part of each CDR3. D genes are given only for firm matches. Only some rows state a clone size, as once, few, many or a class for expanded clones.

size: NA; J: TRBJ2-1; V: TRBV2; D: TRBD2; CDR3: CASSEANGLAGENEQFF; DNA: TGTGCCAGCAGTGAAGCAAATGGACTAGCGGGAGAGAATGAGCAGTTCTTC
size: NA; J: TRBJ2-7; V: TRBV28; D: NA; CDR3: CASSIRVPYEQYF; DNA: TGTGCCAGCAGTATCAGGGTCCCCTACGAGCAGTACTTC
size: few; J: TRBJ2-7; V: TRBV28; D: NA; CDR3: CASLGGSSYEQYF; DNA: TGTGCCAGCCTGGGGGGCTCGTCCTACGAGCAGTACTTC
size: NA; J: TRBJ2-4; V: TRBV4-2; D: NA; CDR3: CASSHNGQGRNIQYF; DNA: TGTGCCAGCAGCCATAATGGGCAGGGGAGAAACATTCAGTACTTC
size: NA; J: TRBJ2-1; V: TRBV19; D: TRBD2; CDR3: CASDTSGPPHEQFF; DNA: TGTGCCAGTGATACTAGCGGCCCCCCACATGAGCAGTTCTTC
size: NA; J: TRBJ1-3; V: TRBV6-5; D: NA; CDR3: CASRDLSGNTIYF; DNA: TGTGCCAGCAGGGATCTCTCTGGAAACACCATATATTTT
size: NA; J: TRBJ2-4; V: TRBV4-1; D: TRBD2; CDR3: CASSEGLAGDIASLAKNIQYF; DNA: TGCGCCAGCAGCGAGGGACTAGCGGGGGACATAGCTTCATTAGCCAAAAACATTCAGTACTTC
size: NA; J: TRBJ2-3; V: TRBV5-4; D: NA; CDR3: CASSLYGGNTQYF; DNA: TGTGCCAGCAGCTTGTATGGAGGAAATACGCAGTATTTT
size: NA; J: TRBJ2-7; V: TRBV6-1; D: NA; CDR3: CASRTLSGMSEQYF; DNA: TGTGCCAGCAGGACGTTATCAGGTATGAGCGAGCAGTACTTC
size: NA; J: TRBJ2-1; V: TRBV19; D: NA; CDR3: CASSRVENEQFF; DNA: TGTGCCAGTAGTAGAGTCGAGAATGAGCAGTTCTTC
size: few; J: TRBJ1-6; V: TRBV7-2; D: NA; CDR3: CASSFLLDSPLHF; DNA: TGTGCCAGCAGCTTCCTCCTGGATTCACCCCTCCACTTT
size: once; J: TRBJ2-5; V: TRBV10-2; D: NA; CDR3: CASSDQRTQETQYF; DNA: TGCGCCAGCAGTGATCAGCGGACCCAAGAGACCCAGTACTTC
size: NA; J: TRBJ2-2; V: TRBV28; D: NA; CDR3: CASRGDVEAGELFF; DNA: TGTGCCAGCAGGGGGGACGTTGAAGCCGGGGAGCTGTTTTTT
size: few; J: TRBJ1-4; V: TRBV7-9; D: NA; CDR3: CASSAGGSGKPNEKLFF; DNA: TGTGCCAGCAGCGCAGGCGGGTCGGGAAAACCTAATGAAAAACTGTTTTTT
size: NA; J: TRBJ2-7; V: TRBV7-8; D: TRBD1; CDR3: CASSLSRGTGSSYEQYF; DNA: TGTGCCAGCAGCTTATCGAGGGGGACAGGGAGCTCCTACGAGCAGTACTTC
size: NA; J: TRBJ1-2; V: TRBV6-5; D: NA; CDR3: CASSERQYGYTF; DNA: TGTGCCAGCAGTGAACGACAGTATGGCTACACCTTC
size: NA; J: TRBJ1-1; V: TRBV6-1; D: NA; CDR3: CASSRPPGVNTEAFF; DNA: TGTGCCAGCAGTCGTCCCCCAGGGGTGAACACTGAAGCTTTCTTT
size: NA; J: TRBJ2-7; V: TRBV10-3; D: NA; CDR3: CACTENPINEQYF; DNA: TGTGCCTGCACAGAGAACCCCATTAACGAGCAGTACTTC
size: NA; J: TRBJ2-4; V: TRBV7-2; D: TRBD1; CDR3: CASSWRTGIQYF; DNA: TGTGCCAGCAGCTGGCGGACAGGGATTCAGTACTTC
size: few; J: TRBJ2-2; V: TRBV4-3; D: NA; CDR3: CASSPTPGYTGELFF; DNA: TGCGCCAGCAGCCCAACGCCGGGATACACCGGGGAGCTGTTTTTT
size: NA; J: TRBJ2-7; V: TRBV6-1; D: NA; CDR3: CASSGVGHGEQYF; DNA: TGTGCCAGCAGTGGGGTCGGGCATGGCGAGCAGTACTTC
size: NA; J: TRBJ2-1; V: TRBV10-3; D: TRBD1; CDR3: CAISSFTGAGNEQFF; DNA: TGTGCCATCAGTTCATTCACAGGGGCCGGCAATGAGCAGTTCTTC
size: NA; J: TRBJ1-2; V: TRBV28; D: TRBD1; CDR3: CASSYTGGNLYGYTF; DNA: TGTGCCAGCAGTTATACAGGGGGCAATTTATATGGCTACACCTTC
size: NA; J: TRBJ2-3; V: TRBV6-1; D: NA; CDR3: CASSERWRGNTDTQYF; DNA: TGTGCCAGCAGTGAAAGGTGGCGGGGCAACACAGATACGCAGTATTTT
size: NA; J: TRBJ1-2; V: TRBV14; D: TRBD1; CDR3: CASSQVQGGRANYGYTF; DNA: TGTGCCAGCAGCCAAGTACAGGGGGGACGAGCTAACTATGGCTACACCTTC
size: few; J: TRBJ1-4; V: TRBV7-6; D: NA; CDR3: CASSLTSPFGEKLFF; DNA: TGTGCCAGCAGCTTAACGTCGCCCTTCGGGGAAAAACTGTTTTTT
size: NA; J: TRBJ2-5; V: TRBV6-1; D: NA; CDR3: CASSEREAQYF; DNA: TGTGCCAGCAGTGAGAGGGAGGCCCAGTACTTC
size: NA; J: TRBJ1-1; V: TRBV5-8; D: NA; CDR3: CASSLAVAAFF; DNA: TGTGCCAGCAGCTTGGCGGTCGCGGCTTTCTTT
size: NA; J: TRBJ2-7; V: TRBV6-5; D: TRBD2; CDR3: CASSGSGSSPEQYF; DNA: TGTGCCAGCAGTGGTAGCGGGAGTAGTCCCGAGCAGTACTTC
size: few; J: TRBJ2-5; V: TRBV7-8; D: TRBD2; CDR3: CASSYGGFAINQETQYF; DNA: TGTGCCAGCAGCTACGGGGGGTTTGCCATTAATCAAGAGACCCAGTACTTC
size: NA; J: TRBJ2-7; V: TRBV2; D: NA; CDR3: CASSQQGGEQYF; DNA: TGTGCCAGCAGTCAACAGGGCGGGGAGCAGTACTTC
size: few; J: TRBJ2-3; V: TRBV10-3; D: TRBD2; CDR3: CAIKGSGGASPSTDTQYF; DNA: TGTGCCATCAAGGGGAGCGGGGGGGCCTCACCCTCCACAGATACGCAGTATTTT
size: NA; J: TRBJ2-7; V: TRBV6-1; D: TRBD1; CDR3: CASKLADRGSYEQYF; DNA: TGTGCCAGCAAATTAGCGGACAGGGGGTCCTACGAGCAGTACTTC
size: NA; J: TRBJ2-2; V: TRBV7-3; D: NA; CDR3: CASSFGIQDGGGGELFF; DNA: TGTGCCAGCAGCTTTGGGATCCAGGACGGAGGTGGCGGGGAGCTGTTTTTT
size: NA; J: TRBJ2-7; V: TRBV10-3; D: NA; CDR3: CAITARTNYEQYF; DNA: TGTGCCATCACGGCCCGGACGAACTACGAGCAGTACTTC
size: few; J: TRBJ2-1; V: TRBV11-3; D: TRBD1; CDR3: CASSLEGTGSNEQFF; DNA: TGTGCCAGCAGCTTAGAAGGGACAGGGTCTAATGAGCAGTTCTTC
size: NA; J: TRBJ1-4; V: TRBV5-1; D: NA; CDR3: CASPRGSNEKLFF; DNA: TGCGCCAGTCCCCGGGGCAGCAATGAAAAACTGTTTTTT
size: NA; J: TRBJ1-4; V: TRBV2; D: TRBD1; CDR3: CASSEGTGREKLFF; DNA: TGTGCCAGCAGTGAGGGGACAGGTCGTGAAAAACTGTTTTTT
size: few; J: TRBJ1-1; V: TRBV4-1; D: NA; CDR3: CASSQAGLLAGQGRRTEAFF; DNA: TGCGCCAGCAGCCAAGCAGGCCTGCTAGCGGGGCAGGGGAGAAGGACTGAAGCTTTCTTT
size: NA; J: TRBJ1-1; V: TRBV7-9; D: NA; CDR3: CASIRLQGTEAFF; DNA: TGTGCCAGCATTAGACTTCAGGGCACTGAAGCTTTCTTT
size: few; J: TRBJ1-2; V: TRBV5-1; D: TRBD1; CDR3: CASSHTGGGGYTF; DNA: TGCGCCAGCAGCCATACAGGGGGAGGTGGCTACACCTTC
size: medium-sized; J: TRBJ1-2; V: TRBV27; D: TRBD1; CDR3: CASSFIDRVSYGYTF; DNA: TGTGCCAGCAGTTTTATAGACAGGGTTAGCTATGGCTACACCTTC
size: NA; J: TRBJ2-7; V: TRBV29-1; D: NA; CDR3: CSACPAGSRITPTYEQYF; DNA: TGCAGCGCCTGCCCCGCGGGATCAAGGATAACCCCCACATACGAGCAGTACTTC